This section outlines one TCR beta chain sequence together with its context. CDR1 and CDR2 from the germline V gene are MNHEY and SMNVEV (reference sequence). The CDR3 extends over 16 amino acids. V was shortened by 2 bases and J by 5 bases, with 18 bases between the two germline ends. PCR primers comprised 60 Vbeta and 13 Jbeta primers. Profiling relied on immunoSEQ multiplex PCR, and the TCRdb table lists in-frame clones only, not all of them. This table holds some 130,000 clones, roughly four fifths found once. These data originate in a study of cytomegalovirus exposure and HLA in healthy donors. The chain uses TRBV27 and TRBJ1-1, with D maybe TRBD1 (6 bases). Sequenced sample: PBMCs. The source of this sequence is a male donor in good health and CMV-seropositive. The CDR3 spells CASSLPAGGAGTEAFF. The CDR3, as DNA: TGTGCCAGCAGTTTACCCGCGGGGGGGGCAGGGACTGAAGCTTTCTTT.